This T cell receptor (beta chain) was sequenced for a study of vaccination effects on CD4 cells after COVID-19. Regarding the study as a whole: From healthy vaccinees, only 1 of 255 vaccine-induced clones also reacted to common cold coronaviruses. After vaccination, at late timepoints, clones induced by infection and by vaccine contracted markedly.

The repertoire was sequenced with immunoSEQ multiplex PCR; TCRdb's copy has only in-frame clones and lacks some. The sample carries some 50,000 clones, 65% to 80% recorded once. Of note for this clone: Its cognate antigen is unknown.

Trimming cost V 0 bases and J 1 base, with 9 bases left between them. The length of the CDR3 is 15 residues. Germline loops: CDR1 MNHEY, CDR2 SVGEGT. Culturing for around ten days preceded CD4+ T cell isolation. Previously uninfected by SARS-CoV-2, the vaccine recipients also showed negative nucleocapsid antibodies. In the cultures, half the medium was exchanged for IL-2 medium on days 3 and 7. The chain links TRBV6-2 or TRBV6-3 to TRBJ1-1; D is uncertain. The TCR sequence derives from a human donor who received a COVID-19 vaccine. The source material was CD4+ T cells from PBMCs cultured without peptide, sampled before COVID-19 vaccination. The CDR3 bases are TGTGCCAGCAGTTACTCGATAAGAGGGAACACTGAAGCTTTCTTT. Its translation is CASSYSIRGNTEAFF.